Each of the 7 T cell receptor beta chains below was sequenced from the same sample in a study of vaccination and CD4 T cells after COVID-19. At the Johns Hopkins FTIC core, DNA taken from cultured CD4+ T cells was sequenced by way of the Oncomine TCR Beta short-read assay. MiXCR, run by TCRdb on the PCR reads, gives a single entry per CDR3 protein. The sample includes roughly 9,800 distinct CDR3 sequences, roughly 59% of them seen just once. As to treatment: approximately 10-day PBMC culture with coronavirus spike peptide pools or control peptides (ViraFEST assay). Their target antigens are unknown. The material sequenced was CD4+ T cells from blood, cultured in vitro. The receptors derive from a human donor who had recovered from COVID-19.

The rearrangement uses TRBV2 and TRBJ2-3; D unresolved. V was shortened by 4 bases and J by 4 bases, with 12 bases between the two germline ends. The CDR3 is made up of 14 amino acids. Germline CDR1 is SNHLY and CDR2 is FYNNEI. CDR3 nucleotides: TGTGCCAGCAGTGGGGCTTGGCGCGCAGATACGCAGTATTTT. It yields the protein CASSGAWRADTQYF. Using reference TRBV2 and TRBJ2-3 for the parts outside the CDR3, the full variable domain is EPEVTQTPSHQVTQMGQEVILRCVPISNHLYFYWYRQILGQKVEFLVSFYNNEISEKSEIFDDQFSVERPDGSNFTLKIRSTKLEDSAMYFCASSGAWRADTQYFGPGTRLTVL.

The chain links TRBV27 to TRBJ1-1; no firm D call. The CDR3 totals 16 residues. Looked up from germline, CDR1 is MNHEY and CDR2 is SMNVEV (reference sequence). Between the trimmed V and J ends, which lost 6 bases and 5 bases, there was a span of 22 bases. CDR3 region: CASSTTKVVHGTEAFF. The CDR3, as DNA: TGTGCCAGCAGCACTACAAAGGTAGTGCACGGAACTGAAGCTTTCTTT.

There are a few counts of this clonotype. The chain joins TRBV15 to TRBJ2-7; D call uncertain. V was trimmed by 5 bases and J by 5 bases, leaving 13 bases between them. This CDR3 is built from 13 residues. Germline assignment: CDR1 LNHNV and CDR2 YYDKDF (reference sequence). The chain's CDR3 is CATSPRPQNEQYF. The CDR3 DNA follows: TGTGCCACCAGCCCCCGTCCACAGAACGAGCAGTACTTC.

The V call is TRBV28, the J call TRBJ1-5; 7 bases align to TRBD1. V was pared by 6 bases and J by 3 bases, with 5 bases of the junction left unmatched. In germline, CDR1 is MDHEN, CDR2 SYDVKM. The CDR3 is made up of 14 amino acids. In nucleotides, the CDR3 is TGTGCCAGCAGCCCGGGACAGCACAATCAGCCCCAGCATTTT. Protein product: CASSPGQHNQPQHF. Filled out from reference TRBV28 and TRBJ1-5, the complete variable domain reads DVKVTQSSRYLVKRTGEKVFLECVQDMDHENMFWYRQDPGLGLRLIYFSYDVKMKEKGDIPEGYSVSREKKERFSLILESASTNQTSMYLCASSPGQHNQPQHFGDGTRLSIL.

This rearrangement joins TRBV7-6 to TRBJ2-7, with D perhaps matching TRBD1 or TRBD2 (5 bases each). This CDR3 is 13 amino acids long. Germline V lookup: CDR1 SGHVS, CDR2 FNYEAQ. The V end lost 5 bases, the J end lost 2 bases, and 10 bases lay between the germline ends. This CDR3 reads CASSRGETYEQYF. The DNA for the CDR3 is TGTGCCAGCAGCCGAGGGGAGACCTACGAGCAGTACTTC.

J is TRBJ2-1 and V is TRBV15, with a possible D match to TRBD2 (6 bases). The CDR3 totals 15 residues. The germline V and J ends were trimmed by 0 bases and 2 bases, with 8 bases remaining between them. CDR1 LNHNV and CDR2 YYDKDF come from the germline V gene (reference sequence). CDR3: CATSRDRGAYNEQFF. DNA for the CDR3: TGTGCCACCAGCAGAGATCGCGGGGCCTACAATGAGCAGTTCTTC.

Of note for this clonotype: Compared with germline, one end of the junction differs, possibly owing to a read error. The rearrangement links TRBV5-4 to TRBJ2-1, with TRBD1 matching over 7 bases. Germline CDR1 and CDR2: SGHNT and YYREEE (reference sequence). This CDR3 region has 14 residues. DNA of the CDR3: TGTGCCAGCAGCTTGGACAGGGGCTACAATAAGCAGTTCTTC. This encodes CASSLDRGYNKQFF.